Presented here are 28 T cell receptor beta chains from one specimen sequenced in a study of blood T cells in healthy people across ages. The authors ran a second PCR of 7 to 11 cycles using a sample-barcoded 5' primer and a J-beta primer mix. Each CDR3 protein gets one entry after TCRdb re-called the 5' RACE reads with MiXCR. The sample consists of over 600,000 distinct CDR3 sequences, around 21% of them appearing once. The sample comprised blood. All receptors derive from a man between 70 and 80 years old in good health.

This clonotype was counted only a few times. V is TRBV28 and J is TRBJ2-7; D is unresolved. The CDR3 sequence is 14 residues long. The V gene's germline CDR1 is MDHEN and CDR2 SYDVKM. V shed 4 bases and J shed 0 bases, with 10 bases lying between them. In nucleotides, the CDR3 is TGTGCCAGCAGTTCGCCGTTGAGCTCCTACGAGCAGTACTTC. It is translated as CASSSPLSSYEQYF.

This clonotype was detected only a few times. This sequence joins TRBV3-1 and TRBJ2-5; 7 bases are shared with TRBD1. TRBJ2-7 matches the DNA end more closely, so the J call is doubtful. The CDR3 runs to 14 residues. Germline values: CDR1 LGHDT, CDR2 YNNKEL (reference sequence). The CDR3 here is CASSRGTDTSEQYF. DNA of the CDR3: TGTGCCAGCAGCCGAGGGACAGATACTAGCGAGCAGTACTTC.

This clonotype was observed a few times. The CDR3 coding sequence is TGTGCCAGCAGGATGACTAGCGGGGATGCGGGGACCCAGTACTTC. This gives the protein CASRMTSGDAGTQYF. The chain employs TRBV12-3 or TRBV12-4 and TRBJ2-5; 11 bases are a match to TRBD2. The CDR3 consists of 15 residues. Trimming at V came to 6 bases and at J to 7 bases, leaving 10 bases not matched to a gene.

This clonotype was recorded a few times. The chain links TRBV23-1 to TRBJ2-7, with 10 bases lining up with TRBD1. TRBV23-1 is an ORF, with its function uncertain. The CDR3 spans 14 residues. V lost 6 bases to trimming and J lost 4 bases; unmatched junction nucleotides: 6. The CDR3: CASRQDRGLYEQYF. CDR3 bases: TGCGCCAGCAGACAGGACAGGGGGTTGTACGAGCAGTACTTC.

The chain links TRBV14 to TRBJ1-1; D is ambiguous. CDR1 and CDR2 (germline): SGHDN, FVKESK. The V and J ends lost 0 bases and 1 base respectively, with 12 bases between them. The length of the CDR3 is 16 residues. The CDR3 nucleotides are TGTGCCAGCAGCCAAGATTCCCTTGTTGGGAACACTGAAGCTTTCTTT. Its protein product is CASSQDSLVGNTEAFF. Full variable domain (outside the CDR3, taken from reference TRBV14 and TRBJ1-1): EAGVTQFPSHSVIEKGQTVTLRCDPISGHDNLYWYRRVMGKEIKFLLHFVKESKQDESGMPNNRFLAERTGGTYSTLKVQPAELEDSGVYFCASSQDSLVGNTEAFFGQGTRLTVV.

This clonotype showed up just a few times. The chain has TRBV6-5 and TRBJ1-4, with 8 bases matching TRBD1. Trimming at V came to 6 bases and at J to 8 bases, leaving 8 bases not matched to a gene. This CDR3 comprises 14 residues. Germline V gives CDR1 MNHEY, CDR2 SVGAGI. The CDR3 is CASSRQGAKEKLFF. In DNA, the CDR3 is TGTGCCAGCAGCCGTCAGGGGGCGAAGGAAAAACTGTTTTTT.

A word on this clonotype: Sequence at one end of the junction differs from germline and may be a read error. The rearrangement uses TRBV20-1 and TRBJ2-5, with D perhaps matching TRBD2 (6 bases). The CDR3 extends over 12 amino acids. Germline V lookup: CDR1 DFQATT, CDR2 SNEGSKA (reference sequence). The CDR3 is CSAHFKTGLRFF. CDR3 DNA sequence: TGCAGTGCTCACTTTAAAACGGGACTCAGGTTCTTC.

There are a few counts of this clonotype. V and J are TRBV20-1 and TRBJ1-4; D gene unclear. The germline CDR1 and CDR2 sequences are DFQATT and SNEGSKA (reference sequence). Deletions cut 0 bases from V and 0 bases from J, with 8 bases between. The CDR3 loop spans 15 amino acids. CDR3 sequence: CSARDRTSTNEKLFF. DNA of the CDR3: TGCAGTGCTAGAGATAGGACCTCAACTAATGAAAAACTGTTTTTT.

The chain is built from TRBV4-1 and TRBJ2-1, with 13 nucleotides matching TRBD2. The ends lost 4 bases at V and 7 bases at J; junction bases unmatched: 7. The CDR3 sequence is 16 residues long. Looked up from germline, CDR1 is MGHRA and CDR2 is YSYEKL. This CDR3 reads CASSRVGLAGSNEQFF. The DNA of the CDR3 is TGCGCCAGCAGCCGAGTGGGACTAGCGGGATCTAATGAGCAGTTCTTC.

The chain is built from TRBV15 and TRBJ2-3; D might be TRBD2 (5 bases). V lost 5 bases to trimming and J lost 1 base, with 16 bases between them. CDR3 length equals 16 residues. CDR1 and CDR2 (germline): LNHNV, YYDKDF (reference sequence). This CDR3 reads CATSGRTPFGTDTQYF. The CDR3 nucleotides are TGTGCCACCAGCGGGAGAACTCCGTTTGGCACAGATACGCAGTATTTT.

This clonotype showed up just a few times. DNA of the CDR3: TGCAGTGCTATACTAGCGGGAGGAAGGCAAGAGACCCAGTACTTC. Protein sequence: CSAILAGGRQETQYF. The chain recombines TRBV20-1 with TRBJ2-5, with 12 bases identical to TRBD2. Germline V gene sequence: CDR1 DFQATT, CDR2 SNEGSKA (reference sequence). With 4 bases clipped from V and 2 bases from J, the junction kept 5 bases outside the gene matches. CDR3 length equals 15 residues.

The chain combines TRBV7-2 with TRBJ2-1; possible D gene TRBD2, 5 bases. CDR1 is SGHTA and CDR2 is FQGNSA in the germline V gene. This CDR3 has 12 amino acids. V lost 8 bases and J lost 9, with 14 bases in between. CDR3 nucleotides: TGTGCCAGCGAACGGGATCGCGGTGAGCAGTTCTTC. Its translation is CASERDRGEQFF.

The CDR3 bases are TGCAGTGCTAGGCCCGCAGGGGGCGTTAGCGGGGAGCTGTTTTTT. It translates to CSARPAGGVSGELFF. This sequence joins TRBV20-1 and TRBJ2-2, with TRBD1 identical over 8 bases. The CDR3 length is 15 residues. V shed 3 bases, J shed 7 bases, and the junction held 10 bases outside the gene matches. In germline, CDR1 is DFQATT, CDR2 SNEGSKA (reference sequence).

This clonotype was counted between two and nine times. This chain joins TRBV12-3 or TRBV12-4 and TRBJ2-3; 8 nucleotides line up with TRBD2. The junction had 9 bases not matched to a gene; V was cut back by 6 bases and J by 4 bases. CDR3 size: 15 residues. The CDR3, as DNA: TGTGCCAGCAGCCCCGGGGTAGCGGGGTCAGATACGCAGTATTTT. Residues: CASSPGVAGSDTQYF.

This clonotype has a handful of counts. The chain combines TRBV7-2 with TRBJ2-5, with a tentative D call TRBD1 (5 bases). The closer fit of TRBJ2-7 to the DNA end suggests the J call may be wrong. Per germline, CDR1 SGHTA and CDR2 FQGNSA. This CDR3 has 17 amino acids. CDR3 sequence: CASSLSLGASPSYEQYF. CDR3 bases: TGTGCCAGCAGCTTAAGTCTTGGGGCCTCTCCCTCCTACGAGCAGTACTTC.

This clonotype was seen at least ten times. The chain joins TRBV29-1 to TRBJ2-7; no clear D. The CDR3 sequence is 11 residues long. Germline V gives CDR1 SQVTM, CDR2 ANQGSEA. Trimming took off 4 bases at V and 2 bases at J, with 6 bases between the two ends. In DNA form, the CDR3 reads TGCAGCGTTGGGGATGCCTACGAGCAGTACTTC. This translates into CSVGDAYEQYF.

In its sample, this clonotype was seen a few times. This chain joins TRBV6-5 and TRBJ1-4; D is unclear. Germline CDR1 and CDR2: MNHEY and SVGAGI. The V end was cut by 5 bases, the J end by 7 bases, with 14 bases between. There are 14 residues in the CDR3. The CDR3 coding sequence is TGTGCCAGCAGTCGGCTGGGAGGTGCTGAAAAACTGTTTTTT. This codes for CASSRLGGAEKLFF.

This clonotype has more than one count but fewer than ten. The V and J genes are TRBV2 and TRBJ2-2, with TRBD1 identical over 9 bases. Germline loops: CDR1 SNHLY, CDR2 FYNNEI. V lost 6 bases and J lost 10; bases outside the gene matches: 6. CDR3 length equals 13 residues. The CDR3 DNA is TGTGCCAGCAGGGGACAGGGAATGAAGGAGCTGTTTTTT. Protein sequence: CASRGQGMKELFF. Full variable domain (missing parts from reference TRBV2 and TRBJ2-2): EPEVTQTPSHQVTQMGQEVILRCVPISNHLYFYWYRQILGQKVEFLVSFYNNEISEKSEIFDDQFSVERPDGSNFTLKIRSTKLEDSAMYFCASRGQGMKELFFGEGSRLTVL.

This clonotype was observed a handful of times. The chain has TRBV6-5 and TRBJ2-5, with 8 bases lining up with TRBD1. This CDR3 region has 14 residues. Looked up from germline, CDR1 is MNHEY and CDR2 is SVGAGI. After removal of 2 bases from V and 11 bases from J, the junction contained 10 bases not matched to a gene. The CDR3 DNA reads TGTGCCAGCAGTTACAGCCCGGGACAGGCGGAGCAGTACTTC. This translates into CASSYSPGQAEQYF.

Remarks on this clonotype: The germline gene is not matched at one end of the junction; a read error may be the cause. The chain carries TRBV7-6 and TRBJ1-6; D is possibly TRBD1 (6 bases). The CDR3 runs to 17 residues. Per the germline V gene, CDR1 is SGHVS and CDR2 is FNYEAQ. Here the CDR3 DNA reads TGTGCCAGCAGCCTCATATTGGACAGAACCTATAATTCACCCCTCCACTTC. As protein: CASSLILDRTYNSPLHF.

There are a few counts of this clonotype. The V gene is TRBV20-1, the J gene TRBJ2-1; D may be TRBD1 or TRBD2 (5 bases each). Germline CDR1 and CDR2: DFQATT and SNEGSKA (reference sequence). The CDR3 sequence is 17 residues long. Trimming cost V 4 bases and J 0 bases, with 19 bases left between them. The CDR3 is CSAMGRVVKSSYNEQFF. CDR3 DNA: TGCAGTGCTATGGGGCGGGTTGTAAAGAGCTCCTACAATGAGCAGTTCTTC.

This clonotype was picked up a small number of times. V and J are TRBV19 and TRBJ2-3; TRBD1 agrees at 7 bases. The length of the CDR3 is 13 residues. CDR1 and CDR2 from the germline V gene are LNHDA and SQIVND (reference sequence). Trimming took 7 bases from V and 4 from J; bases not matched to a gene: 5. The DNA for the CDR3 is TGTGCCAGTACCCCAACAGGGGCAGATACGCAGTATTTT. Encoded protein: CASTPTGADTQYF.

This clonotype was found a few times. The chain uses TRBV11-2 and TRBJ2-1; the D is unclear. There are 12 residues in the CDR3. Germline values: CDR1 SGHAT, CDR2 FQNNGV. The V end was cut by 8 bases, the J end by 5 bases, with 10 bases between. The DNA for the CDR3 is TGTGCCAGCGCCGGCGTGAACAATGAGCAGTTCTTC. Translated: CASAGVNNEQFF.

The chain couples TRBV6-1 to TRBJ2-5; 9 bases fit TRBD1. The J call is doubtful: the DNA matches TRBJ2-7 better. The CDR3 runs to 15 residues. CDR1 is MNHNS and CDR2 is SASEGT in the germline V gene. DNA for the CDR3: TGTGCCAGCAGTGATCCCGGGACAGGGAGGAACGAGCAGTACTTC. This sequence encodes CASSDPGTGRNEQYF.

V and J are TRBV7-8 and TRBJ2-5; D is perhaps TRBD2 (6 bases). In germline, CDR1 is SGHVS, CDR2 FQNEAQ. Trimming pared 0 bases from V and 5 bases from J, leaving 10 bases between. CDR3 length: 14 residues. CDR3 sequence reads: CASSLAGGHETQYF. CDR3 sequence (DNA): TGTGCCAGCAGCTTAGCGGGAGGACACGAGACCCAGTACTTC.

The chain carries TRBV6-5 and TRBJ1-1; 10 nucleotides align to TRBD1. Per the germline V gene, CDR1 is MNHEY and CDR2 is SVGAGI. With V trimmed by 5 bases and J by 1 base, 4 bases remained unmatched. The CDR3 is 15 amino acids. The CDR3 nucleotides read TGTGCCAGCAGTAAGACAGGGGGCGCGAACACTGAAGCTTTCTTT. Amino acids: CASSKTGGANTEAFF.

On this clonotype: Mismatch with germline at one junction end may stem from a read error. The chain employs TRBV12-3 or TRBV12-4 and TRBJ2-4, with D perhaps matching TRBD1 or TRBD2 (5 bases each). This CDR3 spans 15 amino acids. This CDR3 is CASTGTDLAKSIQYF. Here the CDR3 DNA reads TGTGCCAGCACGGGGACCGACCTAGCCAAAAGCATTCAGTACTTC.

This clonotype turned up a few times. This chain uses TRBV15 with TRBJ2-3; 12 bases line up with TRBD2. From germline, CDR1 is LNHNV and CDR2 YYDKDF (reference sequence). The CDR3 covers 18 residues. V gave up 1 base and J gave up 4 bases; unmatched junction bases: 9. The CDR3 sequence: CATSRAQGLAGWSDTQYF. CDR3 nucleotide sequence: TGTGCCACCAGCAGAGCCCAAGGACTAGCGGGATGGTCAGATACGCAGTATTTT. Using reference TRBV15 and TRBJ2-3 for the parts outside the CDR3, the full variable domain is DAMVIQNPRYQVTQFGKPVTLSCSQTLNHNVMYWYQQKSSQAPKLLFHYYDKDFNNEADTPDNFQSRRPNTSFCFLDIRSPGLGDTAMYLCATSRAQGLAGWSDTQYFGPGTRLTVL.